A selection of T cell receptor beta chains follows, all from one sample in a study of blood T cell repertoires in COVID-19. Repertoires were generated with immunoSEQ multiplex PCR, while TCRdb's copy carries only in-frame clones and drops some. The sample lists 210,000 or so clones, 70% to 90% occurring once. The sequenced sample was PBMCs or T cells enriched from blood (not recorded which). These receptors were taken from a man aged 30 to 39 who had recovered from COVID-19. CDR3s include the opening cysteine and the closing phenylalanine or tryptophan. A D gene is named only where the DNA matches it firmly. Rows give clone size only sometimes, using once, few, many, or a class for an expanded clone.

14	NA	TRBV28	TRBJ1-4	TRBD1	TGTGCCAGCAGTTTGGGACAGGATAATGAAAAACTGTTTTTT	CASSLGQDNEKLFF
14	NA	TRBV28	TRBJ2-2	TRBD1	TGTGCCAGCGGACGGGACAGCTACACCGGGGAGCTGTTTTTT	CASGRDSYTGELFF
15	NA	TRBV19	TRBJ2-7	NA	TGTGCCAGTAGGATGACAGGTGGCGGCTCCTACGAGCAGTACTTC	CASRMTGGGSYEQYF
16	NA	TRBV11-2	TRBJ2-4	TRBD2	TGTGCCAGCAGCGTTAGCGGGAGGGGGGCCAAAAACATTCAGTACTTC	CASSVSGRGAKNIQYF
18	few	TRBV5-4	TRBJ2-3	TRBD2	TGTGCCAGCAGCTTAGAACTCGTAAGCGGGGGGGCCAGAGATACGCAGTATTTT	CASSLELVSGGARDTQYF
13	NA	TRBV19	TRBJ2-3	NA	TGTGCCAGTAGTGGGCGGGGCGGGGATACGCAGTATTTT	CASSGRGGDTQYF
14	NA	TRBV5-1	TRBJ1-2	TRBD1	TGCGCCAGCAAAGAAGGGACAGCTAACTATGGCTACACCTTC	CASKEGTANYGYTF
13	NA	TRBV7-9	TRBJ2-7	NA	TGTGCCAGCAGCTTTGACAGGTACCACGAGCAGTACTTC	CASSFDRYHEQYF
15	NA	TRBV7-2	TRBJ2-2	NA	TGTGCCATCGTCCCGGGACTTCGGAACACCGGGGAGCTGTTTTTT	CAIVPGLRNTGELFF
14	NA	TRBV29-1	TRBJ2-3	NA	TGCAGCGTTGCCGGACACTTGGGCCCAGATACGCAGTATTTT	CSVAGHLGPDTQYF
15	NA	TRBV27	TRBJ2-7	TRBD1	TGTGCCAGCAGCTACCGAGGGACAGGGGGCCACGAGCAGTACTTC	CASSYRGTGGHEQYF
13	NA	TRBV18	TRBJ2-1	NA	TGTGCCAGCTCACCAACCAGAGGCGGTGAGCAGTTCTTC	CASSPTRGGEQFF
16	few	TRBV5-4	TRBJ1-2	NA	TGTGCCAGCAGCGGCGTAAACGGGGTTAGCAACTATGGCTACACCTTC	CASSGVNGVSNYGYTF
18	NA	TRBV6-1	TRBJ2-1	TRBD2	TGTGCCAGCAGTGCCCCCGGGACTAGCGGGGGTGTGCATAGTGAGCAGTTCTTC	CASSAPGTSGGVHSEQFF
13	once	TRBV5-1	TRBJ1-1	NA	TGCGCCAGCGCGAGGCCGGGGAGGCCTGAAGCTTTCTTT	CASARPGRPEAFF
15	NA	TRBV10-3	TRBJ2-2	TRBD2	TGTGCCATCAGTGCGGTAGCGGGTATCGCCGGGGAGCTGTTTTTT	CAISAVAGIAGELFF
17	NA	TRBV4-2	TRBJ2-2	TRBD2	TGTGCCAGCAGGAAAATAGCGGGGGAGGACCCCACCGGGGAGCTGTTTTTT	CASRKIAGEDPTGELFF
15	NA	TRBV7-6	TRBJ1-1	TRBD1	TGTGCCAGCAGCCTGTGGGGACAGGGATCCGCTGAAGCTTTCTTT	CASSLWGQGSAEAFF
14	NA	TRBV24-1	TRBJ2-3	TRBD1	TGTGCCACCAGTGATCCGGGACAGGGCGATACGCAGTATTTT	CATSDPGQGDTQYF
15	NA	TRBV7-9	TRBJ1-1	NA	TGTGCCAGCAGCTCTAGAACCGGGAAGAACACTGAAGCTTTCTTT	CASSSRTGKNTEAFF
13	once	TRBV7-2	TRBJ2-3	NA	TGTGCCAGCACCCTCGGGGGCACAGATACGCAGTATTTT	CASTLGGTDTQYF
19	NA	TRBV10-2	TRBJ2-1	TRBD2	TGCGCCAGCAGGGGGGGGACTAGCGGGACGATGAGCTCCTACAATGAGCAGTTCTTC	CASRGGTSGTMSSYNEQFF
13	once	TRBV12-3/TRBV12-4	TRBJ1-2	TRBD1	TGTGCCAGCAGGGCCCGGACAGGGAATGGCTACACCTTC	CASRARTGNGYTF
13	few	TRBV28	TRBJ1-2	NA	TGTGCCAGCAGTCGTACTGCCTACTATGGCTACACCTTC	CASSRTAYYGYTF
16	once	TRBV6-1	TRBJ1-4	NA	TGTGCCAGCAGTGAGTTCCGACAGACAACTAATGAAAAACTGTTTTTT	CASSEFRQTTNEKLFF
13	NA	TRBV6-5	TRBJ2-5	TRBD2	TGTGCCAGCGGGGGGGGAAGGGAAGAGACCCAGTACTTC	CASGGGREETQYF
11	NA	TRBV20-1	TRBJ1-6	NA	TGCAGTGCACAGTCAAATTCACCCCTCCACTTT	CSAQSNSPLHF
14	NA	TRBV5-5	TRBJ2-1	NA	TGTGCCAGCTCCAGCGGTTTATCCTACAATGAGCAGTTCTTC	CASSSGLSYNEQFF
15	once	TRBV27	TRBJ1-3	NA	TGTGCCAGCAGATCGCCAGGCCGCTCTGGAAACACCATATATTTT	CASRSPGRSGNTIYF
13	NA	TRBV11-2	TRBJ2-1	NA	TGTGCCAGCAGCTTAGGGGGCGGGGATGAGCAGTTCTTC	CASSLGGGDEQFF
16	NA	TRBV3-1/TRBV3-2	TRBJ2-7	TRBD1	TGTGCCAGCAGCCCGTTTTCCGGGACAGGTTCCTACGAGCAGTACTTC	CASSPFSGTGSYEQYF
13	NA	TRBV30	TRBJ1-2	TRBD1	TGTGCCTGGAGGGACAGGGGGATGGTTGGCTACACCTTC	CAWRDRGMVGYTF
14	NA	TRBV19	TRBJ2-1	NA	TGTGCCAGTAGTAAGGTCGGCGGATACAATGAGCAGTTCTTC	CASSKVGGYNEQFF
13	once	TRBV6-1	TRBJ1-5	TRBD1	TGTGCCAGCAGTGAACAGGGGACAGTTTCAGAGCATTTT	CASSEQGTVSEHF
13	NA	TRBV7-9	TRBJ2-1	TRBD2	TGTGCCAGCAGCTCCCGGGACTACCATGAGCAGTTCTTC	CASSSRDYHEQFF
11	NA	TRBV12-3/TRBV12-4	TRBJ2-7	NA	TGTGCCAGCAGTTTCTTCTACGAGCAGTACTTC	CASSFFYEQYF
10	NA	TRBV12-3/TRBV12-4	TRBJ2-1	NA	TGTGCCAGCGGCTCGGGAGAGCAGTTCTTC	CASGSGEQFF
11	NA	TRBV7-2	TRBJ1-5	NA	TGTGCCCTTGCGGTAGCGGGGCCCCAGCATTTT	CALAVAGPQHF
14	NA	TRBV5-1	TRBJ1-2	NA	TGCGCCAGCAGCTTGGAAAGGGGGACCGCCGGCTACACCTTC	CASSLERGTAGYTF
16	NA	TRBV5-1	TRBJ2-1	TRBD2	TGCGCCAGCAGGGACACTAGCGGGGGGGCCTACAATGAGCAGTTCTTC	CASRDTSGGAYNEQFF
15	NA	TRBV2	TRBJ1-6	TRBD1	TGTGCCAGCAGTGGGGACAGGGCCAAGAATTCACCCCTCCACTTT	CASSGDRAKNSPLHF
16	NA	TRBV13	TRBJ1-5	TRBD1	TGTGCCAGCAGCTTAGGACAGGGGGGCGGGAATCAGCCCCAGCATTTT	CASSLGQGGGNQPQHF
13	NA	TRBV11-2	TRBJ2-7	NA	TGTGCCAGCAGCTTAGGGCCTTCCTACGAGCAGTACTTC	CASSLGPSYEQYF
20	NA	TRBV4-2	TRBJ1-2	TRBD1	TGTGCCAGCAGCCCCCGAGGCGGGAAAACCGACAGGGTTAATAACTATGGCTACACCTTC	CASSPRGGKTDRVNNYGYTF
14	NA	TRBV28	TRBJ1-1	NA	TGTGCCAGCAGATTACCGGGATTAAACACTGAAGCTTTCTTT	CASRLPGLNTEAFF
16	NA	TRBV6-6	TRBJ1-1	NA	TGTGCCAGCAGTTACTCAGGGACAAGTACGAACACTGAAGCTTTCTTT	CASSYSGTSTNTEAFF